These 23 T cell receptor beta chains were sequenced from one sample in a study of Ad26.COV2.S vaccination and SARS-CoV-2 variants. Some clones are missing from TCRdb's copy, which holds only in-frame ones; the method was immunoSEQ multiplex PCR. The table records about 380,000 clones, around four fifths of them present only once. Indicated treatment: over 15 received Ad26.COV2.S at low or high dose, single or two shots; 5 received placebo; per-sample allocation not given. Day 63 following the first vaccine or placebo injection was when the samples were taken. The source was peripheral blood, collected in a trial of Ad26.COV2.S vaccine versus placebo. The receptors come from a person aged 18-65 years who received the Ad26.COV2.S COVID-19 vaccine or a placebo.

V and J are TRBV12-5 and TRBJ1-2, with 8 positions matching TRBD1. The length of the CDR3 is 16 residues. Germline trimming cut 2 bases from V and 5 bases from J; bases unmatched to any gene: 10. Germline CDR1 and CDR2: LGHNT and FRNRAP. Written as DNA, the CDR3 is TGTGCTAGTGGTTTGAGGGGCCCAGGACAGGGTTATGGCTACACCTTC. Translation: CASGLRGPGQGYGYTF.

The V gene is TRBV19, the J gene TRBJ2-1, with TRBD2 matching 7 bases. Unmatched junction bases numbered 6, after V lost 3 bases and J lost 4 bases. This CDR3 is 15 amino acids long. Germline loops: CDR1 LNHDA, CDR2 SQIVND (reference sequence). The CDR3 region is CASSIGGGGYNEQFF. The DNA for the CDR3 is TGTGCCAGTAGTATCGGTGGGGGGGGTTACAATGAGCAGTTCTTC.

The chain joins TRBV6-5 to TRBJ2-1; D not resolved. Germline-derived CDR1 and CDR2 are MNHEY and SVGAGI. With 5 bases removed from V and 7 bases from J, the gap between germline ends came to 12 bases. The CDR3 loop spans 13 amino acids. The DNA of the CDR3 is TGTGCCAGCAGTCTAGATTACCGAAATGAGCAGTTCTTC. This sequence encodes CASSLDYRNEQFF.

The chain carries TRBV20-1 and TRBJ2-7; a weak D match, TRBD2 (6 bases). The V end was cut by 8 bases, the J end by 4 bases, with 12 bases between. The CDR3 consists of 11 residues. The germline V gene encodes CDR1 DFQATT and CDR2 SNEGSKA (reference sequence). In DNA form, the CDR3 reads TGCAGTTACGAAGCGGGTTACGAGCAGTACTTC. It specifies CSYEAGYEQYF.

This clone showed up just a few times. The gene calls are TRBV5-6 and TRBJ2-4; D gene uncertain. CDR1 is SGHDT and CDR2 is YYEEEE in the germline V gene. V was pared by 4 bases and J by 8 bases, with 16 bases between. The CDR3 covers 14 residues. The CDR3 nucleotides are TGTGCCAGCAGCCCCTCAAGTATAGAGGACATTCAGTACTTC. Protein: CASSPSSIEDIQYF.

Here the CDR3 DNA reads TGTGCCAGCAGCTCGGCACTAGCGGGAAGCACAGATACGCAGTATTTT. Its translation: CASSSALAGSTDTQYF. The chain employs TRBV11-3 and TRBJ2-3; 10 nucleotides match TRBD2. V dropped 4 bases and J dropped 0; count of bases not matched to a gene: 4. Per germline, CDR1 SGHNT and CDR2 YENEEA. The length of the CDR3 is 16 residues.

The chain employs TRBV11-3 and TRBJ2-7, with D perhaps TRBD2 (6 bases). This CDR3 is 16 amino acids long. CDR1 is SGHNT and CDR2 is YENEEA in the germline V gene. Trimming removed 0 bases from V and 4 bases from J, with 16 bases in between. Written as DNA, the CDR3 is TGTGCCAGCAGCTTAGATCGGGACGGGAGTTTGTACGAGCAGTACTTC. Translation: CASSLDRDGSLYEQYF.

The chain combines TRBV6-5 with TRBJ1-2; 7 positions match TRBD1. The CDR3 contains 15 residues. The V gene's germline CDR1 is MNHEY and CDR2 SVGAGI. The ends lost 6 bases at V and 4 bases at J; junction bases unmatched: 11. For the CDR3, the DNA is TGTGCCAGCAGGCCTGACAGGGTCGGAATCTATGGCTACACCTTC. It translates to CASRPDRVGIYGYTF.

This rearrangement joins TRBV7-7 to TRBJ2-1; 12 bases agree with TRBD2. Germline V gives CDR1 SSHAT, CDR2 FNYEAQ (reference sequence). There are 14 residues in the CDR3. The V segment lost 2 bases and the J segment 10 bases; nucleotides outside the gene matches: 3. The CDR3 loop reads CASSLLAGGPEQFF. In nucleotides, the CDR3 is TGTGCCAGCAGCTTACTAGCGGGGGGGCCAGAGCAGTTCTTC.

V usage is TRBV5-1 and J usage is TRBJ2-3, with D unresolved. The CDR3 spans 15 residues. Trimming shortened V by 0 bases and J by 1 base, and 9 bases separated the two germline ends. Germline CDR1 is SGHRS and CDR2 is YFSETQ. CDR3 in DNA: TGCGCCAGCAGCTTGGTCGAAGGAGGCACAGATACGCAGTATTTT. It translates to CASSLVEGGTDTQYF.

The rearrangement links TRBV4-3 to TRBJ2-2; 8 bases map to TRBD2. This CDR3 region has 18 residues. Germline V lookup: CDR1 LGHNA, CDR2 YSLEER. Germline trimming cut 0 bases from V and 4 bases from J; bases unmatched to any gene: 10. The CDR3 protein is CASSQDNILAATTGELFF. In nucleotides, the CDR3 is TGCGCCAGCAGCCAAGATAACATACTAGCGGCAACCACCGGGGAGCTGTTTTTT.

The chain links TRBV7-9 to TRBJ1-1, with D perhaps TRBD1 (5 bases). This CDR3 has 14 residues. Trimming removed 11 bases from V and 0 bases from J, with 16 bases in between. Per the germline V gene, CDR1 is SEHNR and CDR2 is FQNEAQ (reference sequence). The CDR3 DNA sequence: TGTGCCCTAAGGGGCGGAACCATGAACACTGAAGCTTTCTTT. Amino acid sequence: CALRGGTMNTEAFF. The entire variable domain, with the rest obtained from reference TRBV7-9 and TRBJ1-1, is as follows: DTGVSQNPRHKITKRGQNVTFRCDPISEHNRLYWYRQTLGQGPEFLTYFQNEAQLEKSRLLSDRFSAERPKGSFSTLEIQRTEQGDSAMYLCALRGGTMNTEAFFGQGTRLTVV.

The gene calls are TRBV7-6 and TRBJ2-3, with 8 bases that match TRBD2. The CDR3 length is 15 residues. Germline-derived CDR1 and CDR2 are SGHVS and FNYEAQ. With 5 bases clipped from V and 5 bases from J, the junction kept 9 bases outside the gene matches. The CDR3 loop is CASSGWTSTQDTQYF. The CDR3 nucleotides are TGTGCCAGCAGCGGTTGGACTAGCACGCAAGATACGCAGTATTTT.

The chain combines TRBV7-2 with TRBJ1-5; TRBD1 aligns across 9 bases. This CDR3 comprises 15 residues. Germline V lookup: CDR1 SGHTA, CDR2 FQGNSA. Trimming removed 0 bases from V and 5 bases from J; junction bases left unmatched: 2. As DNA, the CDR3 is TGTGCCAGCAGCTTAGCTGGGACAGGGTATCAGCCCCAGCATTTT. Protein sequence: CASSLAGTGYQPQHF. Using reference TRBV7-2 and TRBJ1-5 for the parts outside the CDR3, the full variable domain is GAGVSQSPSNKVTEKGKDVELRCDPISGHTALYWYRQSLGQGLEFLIYFQGNSAPDKSGLPSDRFSAERTGGSVSTLTIQRTQQEDSAVYLCASSLAGTGYQPQHFGDGTRLSIL.

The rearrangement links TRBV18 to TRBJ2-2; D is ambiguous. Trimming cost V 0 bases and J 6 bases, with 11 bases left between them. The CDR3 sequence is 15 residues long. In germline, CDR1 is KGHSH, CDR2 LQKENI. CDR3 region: CASSPPNNRAGELFF. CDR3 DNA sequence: TGTGCCAGCTCACCACCGAATAACAGAGCCGGGGAGCTGTTTTTT. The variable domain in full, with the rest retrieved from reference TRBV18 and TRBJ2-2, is NAGVMQNPRHLVRRRGQEARLRCSPMKGHSHVYWYRQLPEEGLKFMVYLQKENIIDESGMPKERFSAEFPKEGPSILRIQQVVRGDSAAYFCASSPPNNRAGELFFGEGSRLTVL.

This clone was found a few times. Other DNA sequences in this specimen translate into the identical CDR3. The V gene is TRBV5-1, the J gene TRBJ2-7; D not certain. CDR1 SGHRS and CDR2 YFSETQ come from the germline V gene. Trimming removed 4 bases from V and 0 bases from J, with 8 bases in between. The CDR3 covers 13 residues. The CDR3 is CASSPPSSYEQYF. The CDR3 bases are TGCGCCAGCAGCCCTCCTAGCTCCTACGAGCAGTACTTC.

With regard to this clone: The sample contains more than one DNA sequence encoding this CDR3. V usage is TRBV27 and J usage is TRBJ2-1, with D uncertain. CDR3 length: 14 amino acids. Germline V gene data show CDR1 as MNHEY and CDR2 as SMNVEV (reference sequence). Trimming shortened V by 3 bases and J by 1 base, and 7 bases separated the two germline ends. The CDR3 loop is CASSLGVSYNEQFF. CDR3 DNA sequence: TGTGCCAGCAGTTTGGGTGTTTCCTACAATGAGCAGTTCTTC.

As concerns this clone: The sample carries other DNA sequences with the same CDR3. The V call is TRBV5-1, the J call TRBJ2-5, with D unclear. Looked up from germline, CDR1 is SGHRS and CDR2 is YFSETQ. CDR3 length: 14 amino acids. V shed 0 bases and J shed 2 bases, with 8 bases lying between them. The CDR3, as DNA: TGCGCCAGCAGCTTGGGAGTCAATCAAGAGACCCAGTACTTC. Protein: CASSLGVNQETQYF.

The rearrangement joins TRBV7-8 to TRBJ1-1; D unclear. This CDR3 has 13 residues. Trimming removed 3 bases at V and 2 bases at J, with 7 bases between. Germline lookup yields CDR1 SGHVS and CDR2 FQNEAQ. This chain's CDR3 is CASSLNVNTEAFF. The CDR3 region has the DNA TGTGCCAGCAGCTTGAACGTAAACACTGAAGCTTTCTTT.

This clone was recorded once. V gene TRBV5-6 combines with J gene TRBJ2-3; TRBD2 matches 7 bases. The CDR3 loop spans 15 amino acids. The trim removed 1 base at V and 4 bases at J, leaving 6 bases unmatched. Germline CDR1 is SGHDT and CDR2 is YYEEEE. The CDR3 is CASSLIGLDADTQYF. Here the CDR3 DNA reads TGTGCCAGCAGCTTGATCGGACTAGATGCAGATACGCAGTATTTT.

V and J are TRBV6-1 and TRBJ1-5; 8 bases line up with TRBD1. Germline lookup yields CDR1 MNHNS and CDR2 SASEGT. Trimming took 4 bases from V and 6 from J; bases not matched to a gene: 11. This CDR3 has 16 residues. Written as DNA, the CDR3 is TGTGCCAGCAGTGTGTACAGGGGGGGCACAATTCAGCCCCAGCATTTT. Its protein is CASSVYRGGTIQPQHF.

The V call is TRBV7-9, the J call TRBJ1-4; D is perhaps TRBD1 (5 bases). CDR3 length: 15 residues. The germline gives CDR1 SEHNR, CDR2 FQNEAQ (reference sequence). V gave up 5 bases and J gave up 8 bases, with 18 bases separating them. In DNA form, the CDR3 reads TGTGCCAGCAGCCCAAGACGGACAAAAGGGGAAAAACTGTTTTTT. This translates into CASSPRRTKGEKLFF.

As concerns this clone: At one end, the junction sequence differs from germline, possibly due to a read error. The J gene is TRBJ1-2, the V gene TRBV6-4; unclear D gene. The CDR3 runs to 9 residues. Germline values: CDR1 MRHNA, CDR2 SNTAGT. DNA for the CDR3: TGCTACTCGGACTATGGCTACACCTTC. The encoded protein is CYSDYGYTF.